This entry concerns a single T cell receptor (beta chain). CDR3 length equals 15 residues. Looked up from germline, CDR1 is SGDLS and CDR2 is YYNGEE. V was pared by 0 bases and J by 2 bases, with 5 bases of the junction left unmatched. Genomic DNA served as template for TCR beta VDJ and CDR3 profiling. TCRdb re-called the reads through MiXCR, storing one row per CDR3 protein. The data show around 430,000 distinct CDR3 sequences, over 25% seen once. The data derive from a study of CD8+CD57+ T cells in acquired aplastic anemia. The sequenced patients had an expansion of CD8+CD57+ cells seen by flow cytometry.

The chain links TRBV9 to TRBJ2-7; TRBD1 aligns across 7 bases. The sequenced sample consisted of sorted CD4+, CD8+, or CD8+CD57+ T cells (not recorded which) from PBMCs. This clonotype was sampled from a human donor with aplastic anemia. In DNA, the CDR3 is TGTGCCAGCAGCGTAGATCAAGGGGGCCCCTACGAGCAGTACTTC. It translates to CASSVDQGGPYEQYF. Full variable domain (remainder filled in from reference TRBV9 and TRBJ2-7): DSGVTQTPKHLITATGQRVTLRCSPRSGDLSVYWYQQSLDQGLQFLIQYYNGEERAKGNILERFSAQQFPDLHSELNLSSLELGDSALYFCASSVDQGGPYEQYFGPGTRLTVT.